This TCR beta chain was observed in a study of T-cell reconstitution after alpha-beta-depleted transplantation in children. A note on this clonotype: No antigen is known for it.

The authors prepared the TCRbeta library with unique molecular identifiers. TCRdb re-derived calls from the PCR reads in MiXCR, one entry per CDR3 protein. Among about 300,000 distinct CDR3 sequences, around 7.3% were seen once, and the ten largest hold approximately 9.6%. General observations from the study: Newly made T cells mostly supplied T-cell counts and diversity one year after transplant. At around two months after transplant, the alpha-beta T cells were reportedly derived from several hundred expanded clones that came from non-depleted graft cells. Some patients showed high day-60 TCRbeta diversity, which derived from surviving recipient T cells and thymic progenitors.

Source: peripheral blood, taken 360 days after TCRalphabeta/CD19-depleted stem cell transplant. The source is a female patient aged 2-10 years who had a stem cell transplant for Fanconi anemia, so the T cells may come from the graft donor.

The CDR3 DNA reads TGTGCCAGCAGAGGAGGGGTATCCCCCTATGGCTACACCTTC. This translates into CASRGGVSPYGYTF. The genes are TRBV28 and TRBJ1-2; a weak D match, TRBD1 (5 bases). The CDR3 is made up of 14 amino acids. Trimming pared 6 bases from V and 4 bases from J, leaving 15 bases between. Germline assignment: CDR1 MDHEN and CDR2 SYDVKM.